The following is a T cell receptor beta chain sequence with its context. The antigen is undetermined. The PCR ran on 60 Vbeta and 13 Jbeta primers. Assay: immunoSEQ multiplex PCR; the TCRdb copy retains only in-frame clones and omits some. The repertoire holds roughly 170,000 clones, with 75% to 85% as singletons. These data are taken from a study of cytomegalovirus exposure and HLA in healthy donors. Study observations and caveats: Presence/absence comparisons presumed near-even sequencing depth among donors.

CDR3 size: 15 residues. Germline assignment: CDR1 WSHSY and CDR2 SAAADI. V was pared by 6 bases and J by 7 bases, with 11 bases of the junction left unmatched. Material: PBMCs. The chain couples TRBV10-2 to TRBJ2-1, with 8 bases that match TRBD2. This receptor was identified in a girl under 10 years old in good health and CMV-seropositive. CDR3 coding DNA: TGCGCCAGCAGATCGAGCGGGAGAACGGGGAATGAGCAGTTCTTC. It is translated as CASRSSGRTGNEQFF.